This T cell receptor beta chain was found in a study of control samples from healthy donors and cancer patients. The ends were cut back, 3 bases at V and 4 bases at J, with 11 bases in the middle. CDR1 is KGHSH, CDR2 LQKENI, per germline. The CDR3 extends over 14 amino acids. Assay used: immunoSEQ multiplex PCR; TCRdb lists only in-frame clones, some missing. The data contain fewer than 200,000 clones, about 93% of them singletons. V gene TRBV18 combines with J gene TRBJ2-3, with D unresolved. This sequence originates from a man younger than 30 in good health. The sequencing input was blood. CDR3 amino acids: CASSPGRPSDTQYF. The CDR3 DNA is TGTGCCAGCTCACCGGGCAGACCGTCAGATACGCAGTATTTT. The whole variable domain, filled in from reference TRBV18 and TRBJ2-3, reads NAGVMQNPRHLVRRRGQEARLRCSPMKGHSHVYWYRQLPEEGLKFMVYLQKENIIDESGMPKERFSAEFPKEGPSILRIQQVVRGDSAAYFCASSPGRPSDTQYFGPGTRLTVL.